The 9 T cell receptor beta chains below all came from one sample that was sequenced in a study of blood T cell repertoires in COVID-19. The table came from immunoSEQ multiplex PCR; TCRdb's copy has only in-frame clones and leaves some out. The profile covers about 83,000 clones, with roughly 90% appearing a single time and under 3% taken by the ten largest. The material sequenced was peripheral blood. These receptors were taken from a woman aged 45-65 years with active or convalescent COVID-19.

The V call is TRBV7-2, the J call TRBJ1-1; 9 positions agree with TRBD1. CDR3 size: 15 residues. Germline V lookup: CDR1 SGHTA, CDR2 FQGNSA. V lost 4 bases, J lost 0 bases, and 3 bases stayed unmatched. The CDR3 sequence is CASSSQGAVNTEAFF. The CDR3 DNA reads TGTGCCAGCAGCTCACAGGGGGCGGTGAACACTGAAGCTTTCTTT.

The chain couples TRBV5-1 to TRBJ1-5, with 7 nucleotides matching TRBD1. The CDR3 runs to 15 residues. The junction had 10 bases not matched to a gene; V was cut back by 3 bases and J by 7 bases. Per germline, CDR1 SGHRS and CDR2 YFSETQ. In DNA form, the CDR3 reads TGCGCCAGCAGCTCGGGGATTTTAGGGGGCCAGCCCCAGCATTTT. As protein: CASSSGILGGQPQHF.

The genes are TRBV6-2 or TRBV6-3 and TRBJ1-4; TRBD1 aligns across 7 bases. CDR3 length equals 16 residues. V dropped 1 base and J dropped 3; count of bases not matched to a gene: 5. Germline V lookup: CDR1 MNHEY, CDR2 SVGEGT. CDR3 loop: CASSYFPGQSNEKLFF. In nucleotides, the CDR3 is TGTGCCAGCAGTTACTTTCCGGGACAGTCTAATGAAAAACTGTTTTTT.

The chain combines TRBV18 with TRBJ2-6, with D tentatively TRBD1 (5 bases). In germline, CDR1 is KGHSH, CDR2 LQKENI. The V end lost 1 base, the J end lost 0 bases, and 16 bases lay between the germline ends. This CDR3 has 19 residues. The DNA for the CDR3 is TGTGCCAGCTCACCACGATCAGCACAGGCCCGCTCTGGGGCCAACGTCCTGACTTTC. As protein: CASSPRSAQARSGANVLTF.

This chain uses TRBV11-1 with TRBJ2-6; unclear D gene. Germline-derived CDR1 and CDR2 are SGHAT and FQDESV (reference sequence). V dropped 0 bases and J dropped 0 bases, with 6 bases sitting between them. CDR3 length: 16 amino acids. This CDR3 is CASSLALYSGANVLTF. The CDR3 region has the DNA TGTGCCAGCAGCTTAGCGTTATACTCTGGGGCCAACGTCCTGACTTTC.

The V gene is TRBV7-6, the J gene TRBJ2-1; 10 nucleotides line up with TRBD2. Germline CDR1 is SGHVS and CDR2 is FNYEAQ. Germline trimming cut 1 base from V and 8 bases from J; bases unmatched to any gene: 14. The CDR3 spans 18 residues. The CDR3 loop is CASSLGTAGGPWGHEQFF. The CDR3, as DNA: TGTGCCAGCAGCTTAGGGACAGCGGGGGGGCCCTGGGGTCATGAGCAGTTCTTC.

J is TRBJ1-2 and V is TRBV6-5; 7 nucleotides match TRBD1. In germline, CDR1 is MNHEY, CDR2 SVGAGI. This CDR3 has 13 residues. J was trimmed by 7 bases and V by 4 bases; bases with no gene match: 6. Written as DNA, the CDR3 is TGTGCCAGCAGTTTCAGACAGGGTGGTGGCTACACCTTC. This translates into CASSFRQGGGYTF.

The chain has TRBV7-3 and TRBJ2-3; D perhaps matches TRBD1 (5 bases). This CDR3 contains 14 residues. Trimming pared 3 bases from V and 2 bases from J, leaving 9 bases between. Germline V gene lookup returns CDR1 SGHTA and CDR2 FQGTGA. This CDR3 is CASSFDRYTDTQYF. The CDR3 DNA sequence: TGTGCCAGCAGCTTCGACAGATACACAGATACGCAGTATTTT.

The table lists this clone with a count of one. V gene TRBV29-1 combines with J gene TRBJ1-6; maybe TRBD1 (5 bases). V shed 6 bases and J shed 9 bases, with 15 bases lying between them. The CDR3 spans 13 residues. Germline V lookup: CDR1 SQVTM, CDR2 ANQGSEA. The CDR3 is CSVGPAFGSPLHF. CDR3 DNA sequence: TGCAGCGTGGGGCCCGCGTTTGGTTCACCCCTCCACTTT.